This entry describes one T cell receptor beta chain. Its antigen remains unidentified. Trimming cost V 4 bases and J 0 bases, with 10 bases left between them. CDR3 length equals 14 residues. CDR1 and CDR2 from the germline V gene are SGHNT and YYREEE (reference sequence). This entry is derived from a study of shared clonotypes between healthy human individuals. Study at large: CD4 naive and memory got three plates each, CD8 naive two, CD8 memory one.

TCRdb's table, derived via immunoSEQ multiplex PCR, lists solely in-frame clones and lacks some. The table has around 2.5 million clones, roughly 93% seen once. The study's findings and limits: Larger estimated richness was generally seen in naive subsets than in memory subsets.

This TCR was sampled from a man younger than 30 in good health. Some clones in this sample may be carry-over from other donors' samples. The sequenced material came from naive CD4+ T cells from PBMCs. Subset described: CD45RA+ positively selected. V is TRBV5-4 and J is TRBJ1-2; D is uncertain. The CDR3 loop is CASSPFGANYGYTF. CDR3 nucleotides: TGTGCCAGCAGCCCGTTCGGGGCTAACTATGGCTACACCTTC. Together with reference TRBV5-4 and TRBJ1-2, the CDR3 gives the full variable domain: ETGVTQSPTHLIKTRGQQVTLRCSSQSGHNTVSWYQQALGQGPQFIFQYYREEENGRGNFPPRFSGLQFPNYSSELNVNALELDDSALYLCASSPFGANYGYTFGSGTRLTVV.